The 28 T cell receptor beta chains below were found in one sample sequenced in a study of T-cell reconstitution after alpha-beta-depleted transplantation in children. Unique molecular identifiers tagged the TCRbeta library. Using its own MiXCR run on the PCR reads, TCRdb lists one record per CDR3 protein. The repertoire holds approximately 650,000 distinct CDR3 sequences, with around 14% as singletons. Material: PBMCs, obtained before TCRalphabeta/CD19-depleted stem cell transplant. The receptor set was obtained from a girl aged 2 to 9 with congenital amegakaryocytic thrombocytopenia, due to receive a stem cell transplant.

The chain is built from TRBV7-2 and TRBJ1-3; unclear D gene. Germline CDR1 reads SGHTA; CDR2 reads FQGNSA. Trimming removed 5 bases at V and 0 bases at J, with 14 bases between. The CDR3 is 16 amino acids. As DNA, the CDR3 is TGTGCCAGCAGCCCGTCGGCAGACCTCTCTGGAAACACCATATATTTT. It encodes CASSPSADLSGNTIYF.

Concerning this clonotype: This may arise from a read error, as a much more abundant clone is one base away. V is TRBV12-3 or TRBV12-4 and J is TRBJ1-4; TRBD1 aligns across 7 bases. The CDR3 loop spans 14 amino acids. CDR3 DNA: TGTGCCAGCAGTTTGACAGGGCCTACTGAAAATCTGTTTTTT. Amino acid sequence: CASSLTGPTENLFF.

This clonotype was observed at least ten times. At one boundary the junction diverges from the germline segment, which might be a read error. The gene calls are TRBV5-1 and TRBJ1-5, with unresolved D. The CDR3 length is 13 residues. Germline V gene lookup returns CDR1 SGHRS and CDR2 YFSETQ. This CDR3 reads CASSLSGNQPQHF. The CDR3 coding sequence is TGTGCCAGCAGTTTATCGGGCAATCAGCCCCAGCATTTT.

Ten or more counts support this clonotype. The chain has TRBV7-8 and TRBJ2-3; 9 bases map to TRBD2. The CDR3 is 16 residues long. Germline V gives CDR1 SGHVS, CDR2 FQNEAQ. J lost 5 bases, V lost 7 bases, and 13 bases had no gene match. The DNA of the CDR3 is TGTGCCAGCACCCCCCCAGCTAGCGGGATTCGAGATACGCAGTATTTT. This sequence encodes CASTPPASGIRDTQYF.

There are many counts of this clonotype. V and J are TRBV7-7 and TRBJ2-1, with TRBD2 identical over 8 bases. CDR1 and CDR2 from the germline V gene are SSHAT and FNYEAQ (reference sequence). The CDR3 is 17 residues long. Trimming removed 1 base from V and 9 bases from J; junction bases left unmatched: 14. CDR3 sequence: CASSLVPKSGSYGEQFF. The DNA for the CDR3 is TGTGCCAGCAGCTTAGTTCCCAAGAGCGGGAGTTACGGTGAGCAGTTCTTC.

This clonotype was seen at least ten times. The V gene is TRBV11-1, the J gene TRBJ2-1; D is unclear. Germline lookup yields CDR1 SGHAT and CDR2 FQDESV (reference sequence). The V gene lost 5 bases and the J gene lost 8 bases, with 28 bases spanning the gap. This CDR3 comprises 18 residues. The CDR3: CASSPPFLIRKVVDEQFF. The DNA for the CDR3 is TGTGCCAGCAGCCCCCCGTTCCTTATTAGGAAAGTGGTCGATGAGCAGTTCTTC.

This clonotype was detected ten times or more. The J gene is TRBJ2-7, the V gene TRBV28, with D tentatively TRBD2 (5 bases). V was clipped by 4 bases and J by 2 bases, with 15 bases between them. Germline assignment: CDR1 MDHEN and CDR2 SYDVKM. The CDR3 covers 15 residues. CDR3 DNA: TGTGCCAGCAGTTCGGCCGGGGAAACTCCCTACGAGCAGTACTTC. Residues: CASSSAGETPYEQYF.

In this sample, this clonotype turned up many times. The CDR3 nucleotides read TGTGCCAGCAGCTCATTCGATGAGCAGTTCTTC. Protein: CASSSFDEQFF. The rearrangement links TRBV5-6 to TRBJ2-1, with unresolved D. The germline CDR1 and CDR2 sequences are SGHDT and YYEEEE. The CDR3 sequence is 11 residues long. V dropped 3 bases and J dropped 8 bases, with 6 bases sitting between them. Drawing the rest from reference TRBV5-6 and TRBJ2-1, the complete variable domain is DAGVTQSPTHLIKTRGQQVTLRCSPKSGHDTVSWYQQALGQGPQFIFQYYEEEERQRGNFPDRFSGHQFPNYSSELNVNALLLGDSALYLCASSSFDEQFFGPGTRLTVL.

The V and J genes are TRBV2 and TRBJ2-3; 7 positions agree with TRBD2. Germline loops: CDR1 SNHLY, CDR2 FYNNEI. CDR3 length: 14 residues. The V gene end was trimmed by 8 bases and the J gene end by 5 bases; junction bases not matched to a gene: 10. The DNA for the CDR3 is TGTGCCAGCGGAGGACTAGTGCAGGGAGATACGCAGTATTTT. Translated, it gives CASGGLVQGDTQYF.

This clonotype occurred many times. The chain is built from TRBV20-1 and TRBJ2-1; 10 bases fit TRBD2. Germline V gives CDR1 DFQATT, CDR2 SNEGSKA (reference sequence). The V gene end was trimmed by 5 bases and the J gene end by 8 bases; junction bases not matched to a gene: 12. CDR3 length: 15 residues. The CDR3 loop is CSASITSGNRDEQFF. In DNA form, the CDR3 reads TGCAGTGCTTCCATCACTAGCGGGAATCGGGATGAGCAGTTCTTC.

In this sample, this clonotype turned up many times. The chain joins TRBV4-1 to TRBJ2-2; 7 bases fit TRBD2. This CDR3 comprises 18 residues. With 0 bases clipped from V and 2 bases from J, the junction kept 9 bases outside the gene matches. Germline V gene data show CDR1 as MGHRA and CDR2 as YSYEKL. CDR3 sequence: CASSQEFFGGGNTGELFF. DNA for the CDR3: TGCGCCAGCAGCCAAGAGTTTTTCGGCGGGGGAAACACCGGGGAGCTGTTTTTT.

This clonotype was counted a few times. The V gene is TRBV11-2, the J gene TRBJ1-2; D unclear. Germline V gives CDR1 SGHAT, CDR2 FQNNGV. This CDR3 spans 14 amino acids. Between the trimmed V and J ends, which lost 1 base and 7 bases, there was a span of 13 bases. As DNA, the CDR3 is TGTGCCAGCAGCTTAGGCAGAAGAGGATTTGGCTACACCTTC. This encodes CASSLGRRGFGYTF.

The chain links TRBV18 to TRBJ2-3; possibly TRBD1 for D (5 bases). CDR1 and CDR2 from the germline V gene are KGHSH and LQKENI. There are 15 residues in the CDR3. V lost 4 bases to trimming and J lost 1 base, with 12 bases between them. DNA for the CDR3: TGTGCCAGCTCACGTACCACAGGTGGCACAGATACGCAGTATTTT. Amino acids: CASSRTTGGTDTQYF.

This clonotype was observed many times. V usage is TRBV5-1 and J usage is TRBJ2-1; 7 bases are shared with TRBD2. CDR3 length: 14 residues. The germline CDR1 and CDR2 sequences are SGHRS and YFSETQ. Germline trimming cut 4 bases from V and 5 bases from J; bases unmatched to any gene: 6. Written as DNA, the CDR3 is TGCGCCAGCAGCGTTAGCGGGTCCAACAATGAGCAGTTCTTC. Encoded protein: CASSVSGSNNEQFF.

In regard to this clonotype: The junction does not match germline at one end; this may be a read error. This sequence joins TRBV6-2 or TRBV6-3 and TRBJ2-1; 9 bases map to TRBD2. CDR1 MNHEY and CDR2 SVGEGT come from the germline V gene. This CDR3 has 17 amino acids. CDR3 sequence: CASSFLPGAPRLAGLSF. CDR3 DNA sequence: TGTGCCAGCAGTTTTCTCCCTGGTGCACCCCGGCTAGCGGGGCTCAGCTTC.

This clonotype was found many times. The chain links TRBV29-1 to TRBJ2-2; D gene uncertain. The V end lost 4 bases, the J end lost 1 base, and 7 bases lay between the germline ends. CDR1 is SQVTM and CDR2 is ANQGSEA in the germline V gene. This CDR3 region has 13 residues. CDR3 sequence reads: CSVGSGNTGELFF. The CDR3 bases are TGCAGCGTTGGATCAGGGAACACCGGGGAGCTGTTTTTT.

In its sample, this clonotype was seen a few times. The chain has TRBV12-3 or TRBV12-4 and TRBJ2-2; D tentatively reads TRBD1 or TRBD2 (5 bases each). Trimming removed 6 bases from V and 3 bases from J, with 11 bases in between. The CDR3 totals 14 residues. CDR3 loop: CASSVRGDTGELFF. CDR3 in DNA: TGTGCCAGCAGCGTACGAGGGGACACCGGGGAGCTGTTTTTT.

The gene calls are TRBV29-1 and TRBJ2-1; TRBD2 matches 11 bases. The CDR3 loop spans 17 amino acids. The germline V gene encodes CDR1 SQVTM and CDR2 ANQGSEA. After removal of 1 base from V and 5 bases from J, the junction contained 10 bases not matched to a gene. CDR3: CSVEGLAGGHTHNEQFF. The CDR3 DNA is TGCAGCGTTGAAGGCCTAGCGGGAGGCCACACTCACAATGAGCAGTTCTTC.

This chain joins TRBV7-2 and TRBJ2-3; TRBD2 might be the D (6 bases). Per germline, CDR1 SGHTA and CDR2 FQGNSA. This CDR3 contains 16 residues. V was pared by 7 bases and J by 6 bases, with 23 bases between. The CDR3 here is CASTLAFTGDPDTQYF. CDR3 nucleotides: TGTGCCAGCACCCTTGCTTTTACGGGAGATCCCGATACGCAGTATTTT.

This rearrangement joins TRBV5-1 to TRBJ2-5; maybe TRBD1 (6 bases). Trimming shortened V by 1 base and J by 2 bases, and 12 bases separated the two germline ends. CDR3 length: 15 residues. Per germline, CDR1 SGHRS and CDR2 YFSETQ. Written as DNA, the CDR3 is TGCGCCAGCAGCTTGTTATACACAGGGCAAGAGACCCAGTACTTC. This codes for CASSLLYTGQETQYF. Filled out from reference TRBV5-1 and TRBJ2-5, the complete variable domain reads KAGVTQTPRYLIKTRGQQVTLSCSPISGHRSVSWYQQTPGQGLQFLFEYFSETQRNKGNFPGRFSGRQFSNSRSEMNVSTLELGDSALYLCASSLLYTGQETQYFGPGTRLLVL.

This clonotype was seen only a few times. V and J are TRBV5-1 and TRBJ2-7; D not resolved. Trimming left V 2 bases short and J 5 bases short, with 14 bases between. This CDR3 comprises 14 residues. The germline gives CDR1 SGHRS, CDR2 YFSETQ. The CDR3 DNA sequence: TGCGCCAGCAGCTTCGGGTCAGAAACACACGAGCAGTACTTC. This translates into CASSFGSETHEQYF. The whole variable domain, filled in from reference TRBV5-1 and TRBJ2-7, reads KAGVTQTPRYLIKTRGQQVTLSCSPISGHRSVSWYQQTPGQGLQFLFEYFSETQRNKGNFPGRFSGRQFSNSRSEMNVSTLELGDSALYLCASSFGSETHEQYFGPGTRLTVT.

The chain couples TRBV7-2 to TRBJ2-2; the match to TRBD2 covers 7 bases. Germline loops: CDR1 SGHTA, CDR2 FQGNSA. This CDR3 is 13 amino acids long. The CDR3 protein is CAAGGRSTGELFF. For the CDR3, the DNA is TGTGCGGCCGGCGGGAGAAGCACCGGGGAGCTGTTTTTT.

This chain connects TRBV28 to TRBJ2-2; D is unclear. V lost 7 bases and J 4 bases, leaving 10 bases between the germline ends. Germline values: CDR1 MDHEN, CDR2 SYDVKM. This CDR3 comprises 13 residues. The CDR3 here is CASTLQVTGELFF. The CDR3, as DNA: TGTGCCAGCACCCTACAAGTCACCGGGGAGCTGTTTTTT.

This clonotype was counted at least ten times. The chain recombines TRBV29-1 with TRBJ1-1; no clear D gene. V gave up 4 bases and J gave up 8 bases, with 11 bases separating them. The CDR3 is 11 amino acids. Per the germline V gene, CDR1 is SQVTM and CDR2 is ANQGSEA. As DNA, the CDR3 is TGCAGCGTTGCAACGGCGGGGGAAGCTTTCTTT. Residues: CSVATAGEAFF.

This clonotype was detected many times. The chain links TRBV20-1 to TRBJ1-1; D gene ambiguous. The CDR3 extends over 13 amino acids. Germline V gene sequence: CDR1 DFQATT, CDR2 SNEGSKA (reference sequence). The V end was cut by 5 bases, the J end by 2 bases, with 12 bases between. CDR3 in amino acids: CSARTGINTEAFF. CDR3 sequence (DNA): TGCAGTGCTCGTACCGGGATCAACACTGAAGCTTTCTTT.

There are many counts of this clonotype. The rearrangement uses TRBV20-1 and TRBJ1-5; D not resolved. CDR1 is DFQATT and CDR2 is SNEGSKA in the germline V gene (reference sequence). Deletions cut 1 base from V and 3 bases from J, with 7 bases between. The CDR3 sequence is 13 residues long. CDR3 amino acids: CSARAQANQPQHF. The DNA of the CDR3 is TGCAGTGCTAGAGCTCAGGCCAATCAGCCCCAGCATTTT.

The V and J genes are TRBV12-3 or TRBV12-4 and TRBJ2-3, with D maybe TRBD1 (6 bases). Trimming shortened V by 6 bases and J by 3 bases, and 13 bases separated the two germline ends. This CDR3 region has 14 residues. CDR3 nucleotides: TGTGCCAGCAGCGATACAGGGCTTACAGATACGCAGTATTTT. It encodes CASSDTGLTDTQYF.

The chain carries TRBV7-9 and TRBJ2-7; a weak D match, TRBD2 (6 bases). The germline V and J ends were trimmed by 5 bases and 2 bases, with 13 bases remaining between them. The germline gives CDR1 SEHNR, CDR2 FQNEAQ (reference sequence). The CDR3 runs 14 residues. This chain's CDR3 is CASSHRDSTYEQYF. CDR3 DNA sequence: TGTGCCAGCAGCCACCGGGACTCCACCTACGAGCAGTACTTC. Combining the CDR3 with reference TRBV7-9 and TRBJ2-7 gives the whole variable domain DTGVSQNPRHKITKRGQNVTFRCDPISEHNRLYWYRQTLGQGPEFLTYFQNEAQLEKSRLLSDRFSAERPKGSFSTLEIQRTEQGDSAMYLCASSHRDSTYEQYFGPGTRLTVT.